What follows are 2 T cell receptor beta chains derived from one specimen sequenced in a study of circulating CD8 cells and anti-PD-1 response in melanoma. Using approximately 15 ng of total RNA, TCR libraries were made with the QIAseq Immune Repertoire TCR panel. Each CDR3 protein is one row after TCRdb ran MiXCR on the reads. The sample holds around 500 distinct CDR3 sequences, 8.5% to 9% seen once. Four subsets defined by PD-1 and/or TIGIT were sorted from live CD3+CD8+TCRalphabeta+ cells. Source: CD8+ T cells from PBMCs, taken at baseline or after one month of anti-PD-1 therapy (not recorded which). All receptors come from a human donor with melanoma.

Sample share makes this clonotype medium-sized (0.01 to 0.1%). The chain links TRBV9 to TRBJ2-7; no definite D call. Germline CDR1 is SGDLS and CDR2 is YYNGEE. Between the trimmed V and J ends, which lost 0 bases and 2 bases, there was a span of 12 bases. The CDR3 has 15 amino acids. The CDR3 DNA follows: TGTGCCAGCAGCGTAGAGGCAGGCCTTACCTACGAGCAGTACTTC. Translating gives CASSVEAGLTYEQYF.

By proportion, this clonotype is medium-sized. The chain is built from TRBV19 and TRBJ1-3; D might be TRBD1 (6 bases). The CDR3 length is 18 residues. Germline V gene data show CDR1 as LNHDA and CDR2 as SQIVND (reference sequence). The germline V and J ends were trimmed by 4 bases and 3 bases, with 22 bases remaining between them. The DNA for the CDR3 is TGTGCCAGTAGTACCCAGATCGGACAGTTTTTCAGTGGAAACACCATATATTTT. It is translated as CASSTQIGQFFSGNTIYF.